This T cell receptor (beta chain) was identified in a study of cytomegalovirus exposure and HLA in healthy donors. Study overall: A previous analysis identified approximately 120 million unique TCR beta sequences derived from some 170 million T cells. Study-level points and caveats: Rarity marked most TCR sequences, yet some public TCRs occurred in many donors. Earlier analysis found most TCR beta V segments productive about 90% or about 30% of the time.

The PCR had 60 Vbeta and 13 Jbeta primers. TCRdb's copy holds only in-frame clones and misses some; the assay was immunoSEQ multiplex PCR. The sample lists about 190,000 clones, about nine tenths seen once, with 1.1% in the top ten. Concerning this clone: Antigen: not known.

This sequence was found in a boy between 2 and 10 years old in good health and CMV-seronegative. The specimen was PBMCs.

The CDR3 nucleotides are TGTGCCAGCGGACAGGGGGCTGAAGCTTTCTTT. Translating it yields CASGQGAEAFF. This sequence joins TRBV6-6 and TRBJ1-1; 10 positions match TRBD1. V was pared by 8 bases and J by 6 bases, with 0 bases of the junction left unmatched. The germline CDR1 and CDR2 sequences are MNHNY and SVGAGI (reference sequence). The CDR3 length is 11 residues.